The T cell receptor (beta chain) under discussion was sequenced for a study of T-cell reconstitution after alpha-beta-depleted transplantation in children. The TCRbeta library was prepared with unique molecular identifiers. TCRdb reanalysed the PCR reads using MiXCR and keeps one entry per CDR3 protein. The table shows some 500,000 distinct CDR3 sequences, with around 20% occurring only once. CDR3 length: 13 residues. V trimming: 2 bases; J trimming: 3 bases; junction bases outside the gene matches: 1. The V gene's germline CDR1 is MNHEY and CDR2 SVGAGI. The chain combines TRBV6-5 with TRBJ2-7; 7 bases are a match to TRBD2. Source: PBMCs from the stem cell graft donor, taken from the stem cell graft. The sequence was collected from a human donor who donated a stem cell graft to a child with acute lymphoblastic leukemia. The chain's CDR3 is CASSYGGVYEQYF. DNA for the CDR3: TGTGCCAGCAGTTACGGGGGGGTCTACGAGCAGTACTTC.